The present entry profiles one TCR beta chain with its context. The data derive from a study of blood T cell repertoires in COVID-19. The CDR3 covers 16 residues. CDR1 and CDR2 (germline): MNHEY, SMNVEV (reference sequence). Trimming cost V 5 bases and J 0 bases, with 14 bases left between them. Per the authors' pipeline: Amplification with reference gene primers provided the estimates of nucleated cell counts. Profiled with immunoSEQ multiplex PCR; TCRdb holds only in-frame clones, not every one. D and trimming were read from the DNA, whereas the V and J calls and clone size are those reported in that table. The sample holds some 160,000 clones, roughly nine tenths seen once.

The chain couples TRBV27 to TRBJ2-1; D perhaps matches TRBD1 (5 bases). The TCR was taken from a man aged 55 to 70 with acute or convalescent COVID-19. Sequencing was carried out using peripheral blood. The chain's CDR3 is CASSPPPTGSYNEQFF. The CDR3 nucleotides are TGTGCCAGCAGTCCTCCCCCCACAGGCTCCTACAATGAGCAGTTCTTC.